These 23 T cell receptor beta chains came from one sample sequenced in a study of T cell responses to AZD1222 COVID-19 vaccine. Method: immunoSEQ multiplex PCR; TCRdb's copy keeps in-frame clones and lacks some. This sample has 75,000 to 100,000 clones, with approximately 90% found just once. The source material was peripheral blood, sampled on day 0 of AZD1222 vaccination. The receptor source for this set is an adult in good health.

This clone occurred once. V is TRBV18 and J is TRBJ2-5, with 7 bases matching TRBD2. CDR3 length equals 14 residues. After removal of 3 bases from V and 5 bases from J, the junction contained 6 bases not matched to a gene. Germline CDR1 reads KGHSH; CDR2 reads LQKENI. CDR3 residues: CASSPTSARETQYF. CDR3 in DNA: TGTGCCAGCTCACCCACTAGCGCCCGGGAGACCCAGTACTTC.

The chain recombines TRBV4-2 with TRBJ1-2; D is perhaps TRBD1 (5 bases). The germline CDR1 and CDR2 sequences are LGHNA and YNFKEQ. This CDR3 region has 14 residues. Between the trimmed V and J ends, which lost 0 bases and 2 bases, there was a span of 7 bases. The CDR3 here is CASSQDPGNYGYTF. The DNA of the CDR3 is TGTGCCAGCAGCCAAGATCCAGGGAACTATGGCTACACCTTC.

The V gene is TRBV15, the J gene TRBJ1-5; a weak D match, TRBD1 (5 bases). The V end was cut by 6 bases, the J end by 0 bases, with 6 bases between. The CDR3 is made up of 13 amino acids. Germline V lookup: CDR1 LNHNV, CDR2 YYDKDF (reference sequence). The CDR3 DNA reads as TGTGCCACCAGGACAGATAGCAATCAGCCCCAGCATTTT. Protein: CATRTDSNQPQHF.

The chain is built from TRBV11-2 and TRBJ1-4, with 11 bases matching TRBD1. This CDR3 is 14 amino acids long. V trimming: 5 bases; J trimming: 10 bases; junction bases outside the gene matches: 6. Germline CDR1 and CDR2: SGHAT and FQNNGV. Here the CDR3 reads CASSPGQGAGKLFF. The CDR3 bases are TGTGCCAGCAGCCCAGGACAGGGGGCTGGAAAACTGTTTTTT.

CDR3 DNA sequence: TGTGCCAGCAGCTTGGACGGGACCGGGGGTAGCAATCAGCCCCAGCATTTT. The encoded protein is CASSLDGTGGSNQPQHF. This chain links TRBV5-8 with TRBJ1-5; a possible D gene is TRBD1 (5 bases). This CDR3 spans 17 amino acids. Germline V gives CDR1 SGHTS, CDR2 YDEGEE. Trimming took 0 bases from V and 0 from J, leaving 13 bases between them.

V and J are TRBV28 and TRBJ1-5; D is ambiguous. This CDR3 region has 15 residues. From germline, CDR1 is MDHEN and CDR2 SYDVKM. Trimming removed 5 bases from V and 0 bases from J, with 11 bases in between. Here the CDR3 reads CASSVLHVSNQPQHF. CDR3 in DNA: TGTGCCAGCAGTGTTTTGCATGTTAGCAATCAGCCCCAGCATTTT.

The rearrangement uses TRBV5-6 and TRBJ2-5; D is unclear. Germline lookup yields CDR1 SGHDT and CDR2 YYEEEE. Between the trimmed V and J ends, which lost 4 bases and 5 bases, there was a span of 6 bases. The CDR3 is 11 residues long. The CDR3 DNA reads TGTGCCAGCAGCGAGAGGGAGACCCAGTACTTC. It codes for CASSERETQYF.

This clone was detected a few times. The V gene is TRBV2, the J gene TRBJ1-2; a weak D match, TRBD1 (5 bases). This CDR3 is 15 amino acids long. Trimming removed 0 bases from V and 7 bases from J, with 15 bases in between. CDR1 and CDR2 (germline): SNHLY, FYNNEI. The CDR3 protein is CASSEAGVVQGGYTF. CDR3 in DNA: TGTGCCAGCAGTGAAGCGGGGGTAGTTCAGGGTGGCTACACCTTC.

This chain uses TRBV4-2 with TRBJ1-4; tentative D call: TRBD1 (6 bases). The CDR3 is 15 residues long. Germline values: CDR1 LGHNA, CDR2 YNFKEQ. V dropped 2 bases and J dropped 8 bases, with 15 bases sitting between them. The CDR3 sequence is CASSQPGHQKEKLFF. CDR3 nucleotides: TGTGCCAGCAGCCAACCGGGACACCAGAAAGAAAAACTGTTTTTT.

This clone has just one count. The chain has TRBV27 and TRBJ1-1; D is undetermined. V was shortened by 0 bases and J by 5 bases, with 19 bases between the two germline ends. Per germline, CDR1 MNHEY and CDR2 SMNVEV (reference sequence). This CDR3 spans 17 amino acids. This chain's CDR3 is CASSLSGFEGMGTEAFF. In DNA form, the CDR3 reads TGTGCCAGCAGTTTATCCGGTTTTGAGGGAATGGGTACTGAAGCTTTCTTT.

This clone appeared once. J is TRBJ1-5 and V is TRBV12-3 or TRBV12-4; D is uncertain. With 4 bases removed from V and 4 bases from J, the gap between germline ends came to 5 bases. This CDR3 has 12 residues. The CDR3: CASSSENQPQHF. As DNA, the CDR3 is TGTGCCAGCAGTTCCGAGAATCAGCCCCAGCATTTT.

This clone is a singleton in its sample. V is TRBV2 and J is TRBJ1-2, with D perhaps matching TRBD1 (6 bases). V was pared by 2 bases and J by 2 bases, with 12 bases between. CDR1 and CDR2 from the germline V gene are SNHLY and FYNNEI. The CDR3 length is 15 residues. The CDR3 spells CASSEMLRGNYGYTF. CDR3 nucleotides: TGTGCCAGCAGTGAAATGCTCAGGGGCAACTATGGCTACACCTTC. The complete variable domain, with remaining parts taken from reference TRBV2 and TRBJ1-2, reads EPEVTQTPSHQVTQMGQEVILRCVPISNHLYFYWYRQILGQKVEFLVSFYNNEISEKSEIFDDQFSVERPDGSNFTLKIRSTKLEDSAMYFCASSEMLRGNYGYTFGSGTRLTVV.

The chain joins TRBV6-4 to TRBJ2-3; D is unresolved. V lost 3 bases to trimming and J lost 6 bases, with 10 bases between them. CDR1 is MRHNA and CDR2 is SNTAGT in the germline V gene. This CDR3 is 13 amino acids long. CDR3 DNA: TGTGCCAGCAGTGAATCGAGCGAGGATACGCAGTATTTT. It specifies CASSESSEDTQYF.

This chain joins TRBV10-3 and TRBJ1-3, with no clear D. Per the germline V gene, CDR1 is ENHRY and CDR2 is SYGVKD. The CDR3 sequence is 14 residues long. Trimming stripped 0 bases from V and 2 bases from J, with 5 bases between. The CDR3 DNA sequence: TGTGCCATCAGTGAGTCAGGGACTGGAAACACCATATATTTT. Protein product: CAISESGTGNTIYF.

V usage is TRBV27 and J usage is TRBJ2-7; perhaps TRBD2 as D (5 bases). The CDR3 totals 12 residues. Germline V CDR1 and CDR2: MNHEY, SMNVEV (reference sequence). V lost 4 bases and J 5 bases, leaving 9 bases between the germline ends. CDR3 sequence reads: CASSSGFNEQYF. CDR3 DNA: TGTGCCAGCAGTTCGGGGTTTAACGAGCAGTACTTC.

CDR3 amino acids: CATSRDLTSGHEQFF. The CDR3 DNA is TGTGCCACCAGCAGAGATTTAACTAGCGGGCATGAGCAGTTCTTC. This chain links TRBV15 with TRBJ2-1; TRBD2 agrees at 9 bases. Trimming took 0 bases from V and 8 from J; bases not matched to a gene: 5. From germline, CDR1 is LNHNV and CDR2 YYDKDF (reference sequence). CDR3 length: 15 amino acids.

The rearrangement joins TRBV11-3 to TRBJ2-2; 13 bases are shared with TRBD2. The ends lost 5 bases at V and 6 bases at J; junction bases unmatched: 6. The CDR3 length is 16 residues. In germline, CDR1 is SGHNT, CDR2 YENEEA. CDR3 region: CASSDKLAGGPGELFF. The CDR3 coding sequence is TGTGCCAGCAGCGACAAACTAGCGGGAGGGCCCGGGGAGCTGTTTTTT.

Only a few counts were recorded for this clone. The same CDR3 is also encoded by other DNA sequences in this sample. The chain links TRBV28 to TRBJ1-2; D may be TRBD1 (5 bases). V was trimmed by 3 bases and J by 8 bases, leaving 13 bases between them. Germline loops: CDR1 MDHEN, CDR2 SYDVKM. This CDR3 has 13 amino acids. The CDR3 coding sequence is TGTGCCAGCAGTTTGCGGCAGGGAGAGGGCTACACCTTC. Translating it yields CASSLRQGEGYTF.

The gene calls are TRBV16 and TRBJ1-5; no clear D gene. There are 14 residues in the CDR3. The germline gives CDR1 KGHSY, CDR2 FQNENV. Between the trimmed V and J ends, which lost 1 base and 5 bases, there was a span of 9 bases. CDR3 region: CASSQFGRDQPQHF. The CDR3 bases are TGTGCCAGCAGCCAATTCGGTCGCGATCAGCCCCAGCATTTT.

V and J are TRBV19 and TRBJ2-1, with a possible D match to TRBD2 (5 bases). The CDR3 is 18 residues long. V was cut by 4 bases and J by 5 bases, with 24 bases left in between. The germline gives CDR1 LNHDA, CDR2 SQIVND (reference sequence). The CDR3 is CASSSAPGFISGHNEQFF. The DNA of the CDR3 is TGTGCCAGTAGTAGTGCCCCCGGGTTTATAAGCGGACACAATGAGCAGTTCTTC.

The chain uses TRBV9 and TRBJ2-1, with D perhaps matching TRBD2 (6 bases). V was clipped by 2 bases and J by 6 bases, with 15 bases between them. This CDR3 is 15 amino acids long. Germline V gene data show CDR1 as SGDLS and CDR2 as YYNGEE. The CDR3 reads CASSVGGTVSNEQFF. CDR3 sequence (DNA): TGTGCCAGCAGCGTCGGCGGGACGGTCAGCAATGAGCAGTTCTTC.

The V and J genes are TRBV7-6 and TRBJ2-3, with 7 bases fitting TRBD2. Germline-derived CDR1 and CDR2 are SGHVS and FNYEAQ. Germline trimming cut 0 bases from V and 0 bases from J; bases unmatched to any gene: 0. This CDR3 has 15 residues. The CDR3 here is CASSLAGGSTDTQYF. CDR3 nucleotides: TGTGCCAGCAGCTTAGCGGGGGGGAGCACAGATACGCAGTATTTT.

V and J are TRBV5-5 and TRBJ1-1; weak D call: TRBD1 (5 bases). Germline V lookup: CDR1 SGHKS, CDR2 YYEKEE (reference sequence). Trimming pared 4 bases from V and 0 bases from J, leaving 13 bases between. This CDR3 comprises 15 residues. As DNA, the CDR3 is TGTGCCAGCAGCCCGAGCTGGGGGGTGAACACTGAAGCTTTCTTT. This translates into CASSPSWGVNTEAFF.